These 12 T cell receptor beta chains were sequenced from one sample in a study of shared clonotypes between healthy human individuals. Only in-frame clones appear in the TCRdb table, and some are missing; sequencing was by immunoSEQ multiplex PCR. The sample lists a few million clones; approximately 94% were seen once. The specimen sequenced was naive CD4+ T cells sorted from blood. Subset in this sample: CD45RA+ positively selected. Every receptor here comes from a man aged 18 to 30 in good health.

The chain is built from TRBV10-3 and TRBJ1-2; 10 bases align to TRBD1. Germline V gives CDR1 ENHRY, CDR2 SYGVKD. Trimming at V came to 6 bases and at J to 7 bases, leaving 14 bases not matched to a gene. The CDR3 is 16 residues long. The CDR3 nucleotides read TGTGCCATCAGGTCCGGGACAGGGGCCACTACGGGTGGCTACACCTTC. It specifies CAIRSGTGATTGGYTF.

V usage is TRBV5-6 and J usage is TRBJ1-2, with D maybe TRBD1 (5 bases). This CDR3 is built from 14 residues. Trimming left V 3 bases short and J 5 bases short, with 14 bases between. Germline CDR1 is SGHDT and CDR2 is YYEEEE. In DNA form, the CDR3 reads TGTGCCAGCAGCTCACAGGAGTTAGGGTATGGCTACACCTTC. Translated: CASSSQELGYGYTF.

The gene calls are TRBV4-2 and TRBJ1-1; D not certain. Germline CDR1 reads LGHNA; CDR2 reads YNFKEQ. V lost 0 bases to trimming and J lost 0 bases, with 20 bases between them. The CDR3 is made up of 19 amino acids. CDR3 region: CASSQDFGLARDMNTEAFF. The CDR3 DNA reads TGTGCCAGCAGCCAAGATTTCGGCCTCGCTAGGGATATGAACACTGAAGCTTTCTTT.

The chain employs TRBV7-3 and TRBJ2-1; TRBD2 is a possible D gene (5 bases). The CDR3 extends over 15 amino acids. The V gene lost 5 bases and the J gene lost 2 bases, with 13 bases spanning the gap. Germline V gene data show CDR1 as SGHTA and CDR2 as FQGTGA. CDR3 coding DNA: TGTGCCAGCAGCGGCGACCGAGGGACCTACAATGAGCAGTTCTTC. Translated, it gives CASSGDRGTYNEQFF. Using reference TRBV7-3 and TRBJ2-1 for the parts outside the CDR3, the full variable domain is GAGVSQTPSNKVTEKGKYVELRCDPISGHTALYWYRQSLGQGPEFLIYFQGTGAADDSGLPNDRFFAVRPEGSVSTLKIQRTERGDSAVYLCASSGDRGTYNEQFFGPGTRLTVL.

This chain joins TRBV2 and TRBJ2-5, with TRBD2 as a possible D gene (6 bases). Germline V gene data show CDR1 as SNHLY and CDR2 as FYNNEI. There are 13 residues in the CDR3. Trimming left V 7 bases short and J 1 base short, with 10 bases between. CDR3 bases: TGTGCCAGCAATTACGGGGGCCAAGAGACCCAGTACTTC. It specifies CASNYGGQETQYF. The whole variable domain, remainder taken from reference TRBV2 and TRBJ2-5, is EPEVTQTPSHQVTQMGQEVILRCVPISNHLYFYWYRQILGQKVEFLVSFYNNEISEKSEIFDDQFSVERPDGSNFTLKIRSTKLEDSAMYFCASNYGGQETQYFGPGTRLLVL.

J is TRBJ2-2 and V is TRBV6-4, with D perhaps matching TRBD1 (6 bases). Deletions cut 4 bases from V and 1 base from J, with 7 bases between. Germline V lookup: CDR1 MRHNA, CDR2 SNTAGT. The CDR3 totals 14 residues. DNA for the CDR3: TGTGCCAGCAGTGCGACAGGGAACACCGGGGAGCTGTTTTTT. Amino acid sequence: CASSATGNTGELFF.

The V and J genes are TRBV28 and TRBJ2-7; TRBD1 is a possible D gene (5 bases). Germline V lookup: CDR1 MDHEN, CDR2 SYDVKM. The CDR3 has 10 amino acids. Trimming shortened V by 8 bases and J by 7 bases, and 9 bases separated the two germline ends. The CDR3 DNA sequence: TGTGCCAGCGGTGACAGAGAGCAGTACTTC. The encoded protein is CASGDREQYF.

V gene TRBV4-3 combines with J gene TRBJ2-3; D not resolved. The V gene's germline CDR1 is LGHNA and CDR2 YSLEER. The CDR3 runs 15 residues. The germline V and J ends were trimmed by 1 base and 2 bases, with 10 bases remaining between them. CDR3 DNA: TGCGCCAGCAGCCAAGGGCCAGGATACACAGATACGCAGTATTTT. Amino acid sequence: CASSQGPGYTDTQYF.

The chain has TRBV6-1 and TRBJ1-2; D is perhaps TRBD1 (6 bases). CDR1 MNHNS and CDR2 SASEGT come from the germline V gene. This CDR3 has 15 amino acids. Trimming took off 2 bases at V and 4 bases at J, with 14 bases between the two ends. CDR3 nucleotide sequence: TGTGCCAGCAGTGAAACGGGGGCAGGGACCTATGGCTACACCTTC. The encoded protein is CASSETGAGTYGYTF.

This clone was detected once. The chain carries TRBV7-9 and TRBJ1-4; D remains unclear. The CDR3 consists of 15 residues. Germline V gene data show CDR1 as SEHNR and CDR2 as FQNEAQ (reference sequence). The ends were cut back, 4 bases at V and 7 bases at J, with 16 bases in the middle. The CDR3 here is CASSSLNLDTEKLFF. CDR3 nucleotides: TGTGCCAGCAGCTCCTTAAACCTCGATACTGAAAAACTGTTTTTT.

The chain links TRBV15 to TRBJ2-5; 8 positions agree with TRBD1. Germline-derived CDR1 and CDR2 are LNHNV and YYDKDF (reference sequence). CDR3 length equals 17 residues. V shed 1 base, J shed 1 base, and the junction held 8 bases outside the gene matches. CDR3 coding DNA: TGTGCCACCAGCAGAGGGCTCAGGGGGCCTTTCCAAGAGACCCAGTACTTC. As protein: CATSRGLRGPFQETQYF.

The gene calls are TRBV7-6 and TRBJ1-2; D is ambiguous. The CDR3 is made up of 15 amino acids. V dropped 5 bases and J dropped 4 bases, with 17 bases sitting between them. The germline gives CDR1 SGHVS, CDR2 FNYEAQ. The CDR3 region has the DNA TGTGCCAGCAGCCCCGCCCAAGGATTCCTCTATGGCTACACCTTC. Translated: CASSPAQGFLYGYTF. Together with reference TRBV7-6 and TRBJ1-2, the CDR3 gives the full variable domain: GAGVSQSPRYKVTKRGQDVALRCDPISGHVSLYWYRQALGQGPEFLTYFNYEAQQDKSGLPNDRFSAERPEGSISTLTIQRTEQRDSAMYRCASSPAQGFLYGYTFGSGTRLTVV.